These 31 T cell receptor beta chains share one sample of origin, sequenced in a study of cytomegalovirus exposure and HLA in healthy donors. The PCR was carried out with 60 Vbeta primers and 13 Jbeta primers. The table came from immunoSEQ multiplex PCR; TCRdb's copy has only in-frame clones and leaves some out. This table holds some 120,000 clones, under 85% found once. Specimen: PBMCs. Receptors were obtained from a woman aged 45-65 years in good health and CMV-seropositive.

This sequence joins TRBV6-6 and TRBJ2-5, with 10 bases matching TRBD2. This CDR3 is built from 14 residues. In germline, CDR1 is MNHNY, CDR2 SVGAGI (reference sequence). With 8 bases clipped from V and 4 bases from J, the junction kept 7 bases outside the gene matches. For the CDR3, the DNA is TGTGCCAGCGCGAGCAGGACTAGCGGAGAGACCCAGTACTTC. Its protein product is CASASRTSGETQYF.

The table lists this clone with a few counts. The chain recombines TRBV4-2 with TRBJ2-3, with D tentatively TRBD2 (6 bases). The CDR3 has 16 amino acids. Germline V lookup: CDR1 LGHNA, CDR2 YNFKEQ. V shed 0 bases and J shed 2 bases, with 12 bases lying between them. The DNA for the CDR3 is TGTGCCAGCAGCCAAGAGGTAGGGGACTTCACAGATACGCAGTATTTT. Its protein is CASSQEVGDFTDTQYF.

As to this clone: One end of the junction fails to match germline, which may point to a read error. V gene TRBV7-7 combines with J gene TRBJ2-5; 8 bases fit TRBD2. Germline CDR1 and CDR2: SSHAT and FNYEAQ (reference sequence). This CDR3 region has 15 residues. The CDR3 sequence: CASSLLPGGQETQYF. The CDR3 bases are TGTGCTAGCAGCTTACTTCCGGGAGGGCAAGAGACCCAGTACTTC.

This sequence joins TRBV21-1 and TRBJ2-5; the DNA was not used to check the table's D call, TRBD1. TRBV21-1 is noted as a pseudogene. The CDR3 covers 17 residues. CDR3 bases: TGTGCCAGCAGCAAACCCCTGAGACAGGGGGAGGGAGAGACCCAGTACTTC. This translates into CASSKPLRQGEGETQYF.

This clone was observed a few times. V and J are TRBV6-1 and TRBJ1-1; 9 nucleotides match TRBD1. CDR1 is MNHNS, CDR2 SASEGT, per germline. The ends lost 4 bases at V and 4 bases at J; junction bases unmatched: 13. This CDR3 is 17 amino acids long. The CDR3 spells CASSARQGGNRGTEAFF. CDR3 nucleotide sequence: TGTGCCAGCAGTGCCCGACAGGGGGGTAATCGGGGCACTGAAGCTTTCTTT.

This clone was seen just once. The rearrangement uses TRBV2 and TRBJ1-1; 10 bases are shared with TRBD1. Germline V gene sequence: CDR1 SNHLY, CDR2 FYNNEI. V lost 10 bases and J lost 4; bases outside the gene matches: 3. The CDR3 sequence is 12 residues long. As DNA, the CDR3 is TGTGCCAACCGACAGGGGGCCACTGAAGCTTTCTTT. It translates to CANRQGATEAFF. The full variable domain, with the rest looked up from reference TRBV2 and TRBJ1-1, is EPEVTQTPSHQVTQMGQEVILRCVPISNHLYFYWYRQILGQKVEFLVSFYNNEISEKSEIFDDQFSVERPDGSNFTLKIRSTKLEDSAMYFCANRQGATEAFFGQGTRLTVV.

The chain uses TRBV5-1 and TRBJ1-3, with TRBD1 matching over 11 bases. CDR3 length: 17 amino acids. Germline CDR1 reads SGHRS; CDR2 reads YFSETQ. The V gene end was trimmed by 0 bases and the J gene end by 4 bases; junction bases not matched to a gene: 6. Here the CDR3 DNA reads TGCGCCAGCAGCTTGGGGACAGGGGGCAGCGGAGGAAACACCATATATTTT. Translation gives CASSLGTGGSGGNTIYF.

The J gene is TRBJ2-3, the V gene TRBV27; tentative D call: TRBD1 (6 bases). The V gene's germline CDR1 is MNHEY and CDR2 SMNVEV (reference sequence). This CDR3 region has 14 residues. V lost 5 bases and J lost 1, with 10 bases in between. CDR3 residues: CASSLRTGTDTQYF. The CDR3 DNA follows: TGTGCCAGCAGTCTGAGGACAGGCACAGATACGCAGTATTTT.

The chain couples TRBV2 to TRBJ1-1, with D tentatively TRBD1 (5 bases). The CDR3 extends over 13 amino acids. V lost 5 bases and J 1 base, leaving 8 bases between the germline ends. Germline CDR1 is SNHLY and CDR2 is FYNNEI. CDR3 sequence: CASSYQGNTEAFF. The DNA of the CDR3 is TGTGCCAGCAGTTATCAGGGGAACACTGAAGCTTTCTTT.

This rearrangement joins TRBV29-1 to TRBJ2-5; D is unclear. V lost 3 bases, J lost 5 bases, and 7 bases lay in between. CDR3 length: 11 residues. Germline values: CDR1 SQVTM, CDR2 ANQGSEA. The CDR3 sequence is CSVDSRETQYF. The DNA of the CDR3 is TGCAGCGTTGACTCCCGGGAGACCCAGTACTTC.

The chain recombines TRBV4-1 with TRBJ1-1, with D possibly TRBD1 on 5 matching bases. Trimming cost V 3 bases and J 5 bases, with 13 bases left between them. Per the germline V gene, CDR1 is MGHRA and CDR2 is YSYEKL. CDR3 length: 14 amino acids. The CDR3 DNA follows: TGCGCCAGCAGCCAGGCACCGGGGGGGACTGAAGCTTTCTTT. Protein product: CASSQAPGGTEAFF.

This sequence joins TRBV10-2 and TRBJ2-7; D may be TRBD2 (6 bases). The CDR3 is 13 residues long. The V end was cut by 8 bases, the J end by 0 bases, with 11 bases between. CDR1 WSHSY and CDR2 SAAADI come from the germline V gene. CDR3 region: CASGLASSYEQYF. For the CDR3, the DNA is TGCGCCAGCGGGCTAGCGAGCTCCTACGAGCAGTACTTC.

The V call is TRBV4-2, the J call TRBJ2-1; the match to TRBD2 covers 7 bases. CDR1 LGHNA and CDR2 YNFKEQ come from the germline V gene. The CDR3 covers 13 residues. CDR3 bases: TGTGCAGTTGCGGGGGAAATACGCAATGAGCAGTTCTTC. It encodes CAVAGEIRNEQFF.

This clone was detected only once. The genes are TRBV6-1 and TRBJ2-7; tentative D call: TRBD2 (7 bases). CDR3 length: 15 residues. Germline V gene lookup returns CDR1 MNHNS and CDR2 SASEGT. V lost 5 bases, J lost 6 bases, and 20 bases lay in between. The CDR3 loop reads CASSWGGRSGFEQYF. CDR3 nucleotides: TGTGCCAGCAGTTGGGGGGGCAGAAGCGGTTTCGAGCAGTACTTC.

CDR3 coding DNA: TGTGCCAGCAGTTACTCCACAAGTGGGGAGCTGTTTTTT. Its protein is CASSYSTSGELFF. This chain links TRBV6-5 with TRBJ2-2; D gene uncertain. The CDR3 spans 13 residues. Trimming removed 0 bases from V and 8 bases from J, with 7 bases in between. CDR1 is MNHEY and CDR2 is SVGAGI in the germline V gene.

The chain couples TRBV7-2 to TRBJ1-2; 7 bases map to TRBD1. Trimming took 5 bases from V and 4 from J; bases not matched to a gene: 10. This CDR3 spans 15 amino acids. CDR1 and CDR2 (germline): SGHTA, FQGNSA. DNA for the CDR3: TGTGCCAGCAGCGTGAGAGGGGGCGAGGCCTATGGCTACACCTTC. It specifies CASSVRGGEAYGYTF.

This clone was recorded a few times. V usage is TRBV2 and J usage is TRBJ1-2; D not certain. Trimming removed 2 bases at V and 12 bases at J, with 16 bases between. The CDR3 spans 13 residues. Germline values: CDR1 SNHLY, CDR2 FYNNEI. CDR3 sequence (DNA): TGTGCCAGCAGTGAAATGGTGGAGGGCGAAAACACCTTC. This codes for CASSEMVEGENTF.

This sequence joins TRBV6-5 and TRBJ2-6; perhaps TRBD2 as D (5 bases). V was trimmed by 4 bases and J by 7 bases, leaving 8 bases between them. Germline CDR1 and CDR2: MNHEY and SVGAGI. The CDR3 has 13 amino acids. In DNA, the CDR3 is TGTGCCAGCAGTTGGACTGATGCCAACGTCCTGACTTTC. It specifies CASSWTDANVLTF.

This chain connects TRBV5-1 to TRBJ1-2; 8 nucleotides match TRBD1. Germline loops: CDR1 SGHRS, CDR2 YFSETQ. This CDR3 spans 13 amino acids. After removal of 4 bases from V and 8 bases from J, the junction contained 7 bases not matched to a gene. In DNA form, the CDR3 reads TGCGCCAGCAGCGCCCAGACAGGGGAAGGCTACACCTTC. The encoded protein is CASSAQTGEGYTF.

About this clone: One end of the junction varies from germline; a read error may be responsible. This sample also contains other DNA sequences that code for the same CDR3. CDR3 region: CASSSGQGAFSEKLFF. The CDR3 DNA sequence: TGTGCCAGCAGTTCGGGACAGGGGGCTTTTAGTGAAAAACTGTTCTTT. The chain uses TRBV2 and TRBJ1-4; 12 nucleotides line up with TRBD1. The CDR3 runs 16 residues. The germline V gene has CDR1 SNHLY and CDR2 FYNNEI.

As DNA, the CDR3 is TGTGCCAGCAGCCAAGAAGTTAGCGGGAGTCCCTCCTACGAGCAGTACTTC. This sequence encodes CASSQEVSGSPSYEQYF. V is TRBV4-2 and J is TRBJ2-7, with 9 bases identical to TRBD2. Germline CDR1 is LGHNA and CDR2 is YNFKEQ. The CDR3 sequence is 17 residues long. Trimming took 0 bases from V and 0 from J; bases not matched to a gene: 6.

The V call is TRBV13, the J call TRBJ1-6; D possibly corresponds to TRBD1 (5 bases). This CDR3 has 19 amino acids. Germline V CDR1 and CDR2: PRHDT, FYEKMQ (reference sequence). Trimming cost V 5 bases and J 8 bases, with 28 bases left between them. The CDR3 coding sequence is TGTGCCAGCAGCGCCCTGCGGGTGGGGGGGTCTTCCAACTATTCACCCCTCCACTTT. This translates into CASSALRVGGSSNYSPLHF.

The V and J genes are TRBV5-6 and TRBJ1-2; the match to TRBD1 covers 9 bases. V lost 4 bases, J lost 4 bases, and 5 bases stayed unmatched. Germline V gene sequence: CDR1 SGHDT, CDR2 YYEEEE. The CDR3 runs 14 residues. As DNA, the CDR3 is TGTGCCAGCAGCCCTGGACAGGGGAGCTATGGCTACACCTTC. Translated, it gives CASSPGQGSYGYTF.

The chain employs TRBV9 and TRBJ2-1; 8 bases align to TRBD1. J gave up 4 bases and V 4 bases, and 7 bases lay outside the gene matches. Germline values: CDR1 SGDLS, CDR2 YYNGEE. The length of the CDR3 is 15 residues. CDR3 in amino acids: CASSPRDRLYNEQFF. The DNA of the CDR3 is TGTGCCAGCAGCCCAAGGGACAGGCTATACAATGAGCAGTTCTTC.

The CDR3 coding sequence is TGTGCCAGCATCCGACGCGCGGGGGACGGCTACACCTTC. Translated, it gives CASIRRAGDGYTF. The chain uses TRBV2 and TRBJ1-2; a weak D match, TRBD1 (5 bases). Between the trimmed V and J ends, which lost 7 bases and 8 bases, there was a span of 17 bases. Germline V gene lookup returns CDR1 SNHLY and CDR2 FYNNEI. The CDR3 is 13 residues long.

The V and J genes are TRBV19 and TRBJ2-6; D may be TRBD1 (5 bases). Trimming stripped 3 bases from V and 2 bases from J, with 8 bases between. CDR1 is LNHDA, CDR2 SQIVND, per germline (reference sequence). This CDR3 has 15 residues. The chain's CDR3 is CASSIVGAGANVLTF. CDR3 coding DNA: TGTGCCAGTAGTATCGTAGGGGCTGGGGCCAACGTCCTGACTTTC.

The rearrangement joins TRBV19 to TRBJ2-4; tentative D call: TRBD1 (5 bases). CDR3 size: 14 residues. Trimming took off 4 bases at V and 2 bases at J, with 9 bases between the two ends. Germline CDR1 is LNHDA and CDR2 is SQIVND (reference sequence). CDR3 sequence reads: CASSTGATKNIQYF. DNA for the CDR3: TGTGCCAGTAGTACTGGGGCGACCAAAAACATTCAGTACTTC.

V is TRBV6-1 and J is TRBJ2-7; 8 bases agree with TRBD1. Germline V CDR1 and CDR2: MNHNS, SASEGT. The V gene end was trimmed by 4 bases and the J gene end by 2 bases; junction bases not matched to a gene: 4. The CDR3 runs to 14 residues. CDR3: CASSVDRGPYEQYF. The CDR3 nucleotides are TGTGCCAGCAGTGTTGACAGGGGCCCCTACGAGCAGTACTTC.

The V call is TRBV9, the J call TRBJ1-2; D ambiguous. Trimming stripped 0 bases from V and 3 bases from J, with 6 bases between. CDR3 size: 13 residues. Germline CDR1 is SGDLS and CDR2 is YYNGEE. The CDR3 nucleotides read TGTGCCAGCAGCGTAGCAGGTTACTATGGCTACACCTTC. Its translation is CASSVAGYYGYTF.

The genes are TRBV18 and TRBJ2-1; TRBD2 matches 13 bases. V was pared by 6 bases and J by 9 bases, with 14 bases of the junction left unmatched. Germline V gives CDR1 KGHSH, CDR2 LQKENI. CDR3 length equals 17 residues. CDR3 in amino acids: CASSHAQTSGGPGEQFF. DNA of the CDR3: TGTGCCAGCTCCCACGCGCAGACTAGCGGGGGGCCTGGTGAGCAGTTCTTC. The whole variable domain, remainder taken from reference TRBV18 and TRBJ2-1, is NAGVMQNPRHLVRRRGQEARLRCSPMKGHSHVYWYRQLPEEGLKFMVYLQKENIIDESGMPKERFSAEFPKEGPSILRIQQVVRGDSAAYFCASSHAQTSGGPGEQFFGPGTRLTVL.

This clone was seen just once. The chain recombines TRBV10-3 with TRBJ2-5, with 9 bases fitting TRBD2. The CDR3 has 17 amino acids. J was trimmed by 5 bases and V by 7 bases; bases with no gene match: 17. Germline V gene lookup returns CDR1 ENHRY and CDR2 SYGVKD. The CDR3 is CAIIETSGYYCWETQYF. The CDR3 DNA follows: TGTGCCATCATAGAGACTAGCGGCTACTATTGCTGGGAGACCCAGTACTTC.